This TCR beta chain was obtained from a study of control samples from healthy donors and cancer patients. Method: immunoSEQ multiplex PCR; TCRdb's copy keeps in-frame clones and lacks some. The table shows about 180,000 clones, with roughly nine tenths occurring only once. This CDR3 contains 15 residues. With V trimmed by 0 bases and J by 4 bases, 4 bases remained unmatched. Germline lookup yields CDR1 SGHRS and CDR2 YFSETQ. The rearrangement uses TRBV5-1 and TRBJ2-5; 9 bases agree with TRBD1. This TCR came from a man in his thirties or forties in good health. The sequencing input was blood. The CDR3 DNA reads TGCGCCAGCAGCTTGGGGGGACAGGGCGGAGAGACCCAGTACTTC. It yields the protein CASSLGGQGGETQYF.